A selection of T cell receptor beta chains follows, all from one sample in a study of cytotoxic CD8 clonotypes in ibrutinib-treated CLL. Repertoires were generated with immunoSEQ multiplex PCR, while TCRdb's copy carries only in-frame clones and drops some. Found here are 130,000 to 150,000 clones, 79% of them singletons; the top ten hold around 13%. Source: PBMCs, taken after 12 months of ibrutinib treatment. The receptors shown here come from a human donor with chronic lymphocytic leukemia. CDR3s include the opening cysteine and the closing phenylalanine or tryptophan. Clone size is given for some rows only: seen once, a few or many times, or a class if the clone is expanded.

TRBV7-9,once,CASSLDFSRSGNTIYF
TRBV14,.,CASSQVSREPYNEQFF
TRBV11-2,.,CASSLGDRYYGYTF
TRBV2,few,CASSLGDQPQHF
TRBV29-1,.,CSVGGRGYEQYF
TRBV2,.,CATLLDRGTDTQYF
TRBV11-1,.,CASSATGTENTEAFF
TRBV19,.,CASSTQTIGGEQYF
TRBV7-2,.,CASSSIGTGSYEQYF
TRBV4-2,.,CASSQDWTEDEKLFF
TRBV5-6,.,CASSLRRAPGYNEQFF
TRBV4-1,.,CASSHSTGTYEQYF
TRBV19,few,CASSIQQGAGGYTF
TRBV15,.,CATSRDRSSGYTDTQYF
TRBV30,.,CAWKRGTVNYGYTF
TRBV9,.,CASSVALAGGTDTQYF
TRBV18,.,CASSATGGEDTEAFF
TRBV28,.,CASSQTGPLAKNIQYF
TRBV7-9,.,CASSSSGRETQYF
TRBV7-8,.,CASSPGLGSYEQYF
TRBV4-3,.,CASSQGGGRGTYEQYF
TRBV15,.,CATSRDLSVPGVYNEQFF
TRBV7-9,.,CASSFGELAGGWYEQFF
TRBV11-2,.,CASSLDLLNYGYTF
TRBV6-5,.,CASSYLGFRADTQYF
TRBV6-6,.,CASSYHRQGTYEQYF
TRBV28,.,CASSPTWRDTEAFF
TRBV9,.,CASSATGSSSSYNEQFF
TRBV7-6,.,CASSPLAGGEGEQFF
TRBV9,.,CASSGYTDTQYF
TRBV7-8,once,CASSTDRSYNEQFF
TRBV7-6,.,CASSLSSGQGTEQYF
TRBV6-5,.,CASSYSHGYTF
TRBV10-1,.,CASRTVWRDTGELFF
TRBV4-3,.,CASSQGRLDADTQYF
TRBV30,.,CAWSAGTGSNNQPQHF
TRBV27,once,CASSLSSGDTQYF
TRBV9,.,CASSGGQGARRGYTF
TRBV30,.,CAWSHRWERQGYLGTQYF
TRBV6-5,.,CASNPIAGVGAFF